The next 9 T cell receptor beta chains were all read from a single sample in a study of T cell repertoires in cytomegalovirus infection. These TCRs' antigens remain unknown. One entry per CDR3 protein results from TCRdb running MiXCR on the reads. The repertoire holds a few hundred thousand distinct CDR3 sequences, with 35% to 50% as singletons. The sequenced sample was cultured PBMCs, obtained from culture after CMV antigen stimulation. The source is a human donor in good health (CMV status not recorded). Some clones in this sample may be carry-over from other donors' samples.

CDR3 sequence reads: CASSLDWASSFNEQFF. DNA for the CDR3: TGTGCCAGCAGCTTAGATTGGGCTAGTTCTTTCAATGAGCAGTTCTTC. The chain carries TRBV7-2 and TRBJ2-1; no firm D call. CDR1 and CDR2 (germline): SGHTA, FQGNSA. Trimming took 1 base from V and 6 from J, leaving 16 bases between them. This CDR3 contains 16 residues.

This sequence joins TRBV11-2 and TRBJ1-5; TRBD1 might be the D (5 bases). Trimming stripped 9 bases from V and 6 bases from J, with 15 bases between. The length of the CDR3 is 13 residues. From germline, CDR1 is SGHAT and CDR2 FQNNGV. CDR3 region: CARWGGVCQPQHF. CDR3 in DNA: TGTGCCAGATGGGGGGGGGTCTGTCAGCCCCAGCATTTT.

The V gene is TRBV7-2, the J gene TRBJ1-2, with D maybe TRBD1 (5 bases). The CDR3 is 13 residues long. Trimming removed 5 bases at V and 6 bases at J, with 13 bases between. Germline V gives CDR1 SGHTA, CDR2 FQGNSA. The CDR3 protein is CASSPGGGDGYTF. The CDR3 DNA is TGTGCCAGCAGCCCCGGGGGGGGGGATGGCTACACCTTC.

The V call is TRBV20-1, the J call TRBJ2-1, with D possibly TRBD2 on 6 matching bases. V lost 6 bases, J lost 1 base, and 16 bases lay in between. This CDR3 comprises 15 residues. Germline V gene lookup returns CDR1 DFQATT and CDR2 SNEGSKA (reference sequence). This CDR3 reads CSAADTSKSYNEQFF. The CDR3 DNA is TGCAGTGCCGCTGATACTAGCAAGTCCTACAATGAGCAGTTCTTC.

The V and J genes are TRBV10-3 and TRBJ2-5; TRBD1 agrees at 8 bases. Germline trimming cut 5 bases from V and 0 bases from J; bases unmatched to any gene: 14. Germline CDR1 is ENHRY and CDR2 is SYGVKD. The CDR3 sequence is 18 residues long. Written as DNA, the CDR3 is TGTGCCATCAGTCCTGGACAGGGAGAAATTCAAAACCAAGAGACCCAGTACTTC. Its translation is CAISPGQGEIQNQETQYF.

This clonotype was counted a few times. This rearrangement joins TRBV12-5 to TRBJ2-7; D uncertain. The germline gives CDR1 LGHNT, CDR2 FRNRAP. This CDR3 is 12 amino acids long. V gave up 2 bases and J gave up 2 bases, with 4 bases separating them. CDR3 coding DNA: TGTGCTAGTGGTTTGTCCCCCTACGAGCAGTACTTC. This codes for CASGLSPYEQYF.

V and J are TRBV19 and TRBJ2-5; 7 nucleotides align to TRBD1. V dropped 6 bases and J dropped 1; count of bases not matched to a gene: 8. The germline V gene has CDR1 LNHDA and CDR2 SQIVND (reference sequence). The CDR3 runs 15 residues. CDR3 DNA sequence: TGTGCCAGTAGGACGAGGGGGCTGGTCCAAGAGACCCAGTACTTC. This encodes CASRTRGLVQETQYF.

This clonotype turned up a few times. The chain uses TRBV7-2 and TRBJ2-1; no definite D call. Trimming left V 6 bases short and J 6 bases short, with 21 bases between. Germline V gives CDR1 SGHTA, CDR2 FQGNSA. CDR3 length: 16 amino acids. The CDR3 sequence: CASSFTPVGWGNEQFF. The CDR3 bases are TGTGCCAGCAGTTTCACTCCCGTGGGATGGGGCAATGAGCAGTTCTTC.

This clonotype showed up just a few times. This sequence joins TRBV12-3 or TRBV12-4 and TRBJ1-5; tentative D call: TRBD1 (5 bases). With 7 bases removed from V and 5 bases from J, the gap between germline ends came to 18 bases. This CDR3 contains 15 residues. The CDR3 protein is CASTGGAGLDQPQHF. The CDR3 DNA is TGTGCCAGCACCGGAGGGGCAGGGCTTGATCAGCCCCAGCATTTT.